This T cell receptor (beta chain) comes out of a study of early T cells in non-severe SARS-CoV-2 infection. Study-wide results and caveats: Clonotype matching in VDJdb favored anti-spike CD8 responses and did not capture private and CD4 specificities.

One entry per CDR3 protein results from TCRdb running MiXCR on the 5' RACE reads. The sample lists about 100,000 distinct CDR3 sequences, around 14% seen once, with over 2% in the top ten. This clonotype showed up just a few times. The target antigen is unknown. The V end lost 2 bases, the J end lost 6 bases, and 14 bases lay between the germline ends. There are 14 residues in the CDR3. Germline CDR1 reads DFQATT; CDR2 reads SNEGSKA (reference sequence). The TCR sequence derives from an adult who was a healthcare worker with PCR-confirmed SARS-CoV-2 infection or an uninfected control (not recorded which). Sequenced: whole blood. This chain links TRBV20-1 with TRBJ1-5, with a tentative D call TRBD1 (6 bases). In DNA form, the CDR3 reads TGCAGTGCTAGACGAGGGGGGCGAGGTCAGCCCCAGCATTTT. As protein: CSARRGGRGQPQHF.